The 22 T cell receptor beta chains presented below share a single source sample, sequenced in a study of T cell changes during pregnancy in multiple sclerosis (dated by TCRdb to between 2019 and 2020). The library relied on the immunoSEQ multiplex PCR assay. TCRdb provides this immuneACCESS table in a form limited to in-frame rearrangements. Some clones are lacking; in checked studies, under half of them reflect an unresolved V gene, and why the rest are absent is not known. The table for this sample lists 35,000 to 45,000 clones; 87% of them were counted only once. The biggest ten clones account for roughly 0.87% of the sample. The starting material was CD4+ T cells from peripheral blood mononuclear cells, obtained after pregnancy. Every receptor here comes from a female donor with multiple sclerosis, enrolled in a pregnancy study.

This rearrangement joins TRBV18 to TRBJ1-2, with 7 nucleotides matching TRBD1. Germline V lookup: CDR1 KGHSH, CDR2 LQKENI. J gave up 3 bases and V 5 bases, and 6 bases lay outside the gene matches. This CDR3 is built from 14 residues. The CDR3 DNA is TGTGCCAGCTCATCGACAGGGACCGACTATGGCTACACCTTC. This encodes CASSSTGTDYGYTF.

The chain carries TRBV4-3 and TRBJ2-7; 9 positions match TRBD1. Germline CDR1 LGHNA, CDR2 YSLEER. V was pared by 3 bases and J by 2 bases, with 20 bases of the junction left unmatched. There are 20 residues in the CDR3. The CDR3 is CASSQRLPGTGRERTYEQYF. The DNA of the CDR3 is TGCGCCAGCAGCCAGCGCCTACCAGGGACAGGGCGGGAGCGAACCTACGAGCAGTACTTC.

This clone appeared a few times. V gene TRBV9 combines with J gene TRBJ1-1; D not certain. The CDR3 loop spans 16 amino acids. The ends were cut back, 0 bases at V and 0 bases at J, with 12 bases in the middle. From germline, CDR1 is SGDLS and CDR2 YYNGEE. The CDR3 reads CASSVALAHMNTEAFF. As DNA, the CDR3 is TGTGCCAGCAGCGTAGCCCTCGCTCACATGAACACTGAAGCTTTCTTT.

The CDR3 spells CASSKVGDRGGSPLHF. The CDR3 bases are TGTGCCAGCAGCAAAGTAGGGGACAGGGGAGGCTCACCCCTCCACTTT. This chain links TRBV21-1 with TRBJ1-6; TRBD1, the table's D call, was not compared with the DNA. TRBV21-1 is noted as a pseudogene. The CDR3 has 16 amino acids.

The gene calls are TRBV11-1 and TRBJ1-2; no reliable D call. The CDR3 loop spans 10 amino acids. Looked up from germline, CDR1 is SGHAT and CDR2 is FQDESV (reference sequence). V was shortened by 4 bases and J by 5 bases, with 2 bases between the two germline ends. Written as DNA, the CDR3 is TGTGCCAGCAGCTCGTATGGCTACACCTTC. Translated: CASSSYGYTF.

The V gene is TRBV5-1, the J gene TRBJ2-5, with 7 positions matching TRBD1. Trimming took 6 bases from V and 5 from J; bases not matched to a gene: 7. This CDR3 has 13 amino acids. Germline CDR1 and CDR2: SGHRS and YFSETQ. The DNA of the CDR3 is TGCGCCAGCACTGGACAGGTCGGGGAGACCCAGTACTTC. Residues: CASTGQVGETQYF.

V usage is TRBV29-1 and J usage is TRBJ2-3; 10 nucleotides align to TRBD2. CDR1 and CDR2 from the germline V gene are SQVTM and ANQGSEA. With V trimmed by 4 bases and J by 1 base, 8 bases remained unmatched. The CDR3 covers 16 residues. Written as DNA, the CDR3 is TGCAGCGTTGGTAGCGGGGGGCCAGTCGGCACAGATACGCAGTATTTT. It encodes CSVGSGGPVGTDTQYF.

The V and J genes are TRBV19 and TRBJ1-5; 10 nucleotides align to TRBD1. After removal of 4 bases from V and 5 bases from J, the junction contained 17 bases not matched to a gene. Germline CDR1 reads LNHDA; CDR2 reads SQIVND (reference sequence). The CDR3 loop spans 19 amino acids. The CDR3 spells CASSTLRDRGNRADQPQHF. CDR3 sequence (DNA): TGTGCCAGTAGTACCTTACGGGACAGGGGAAATCGAGCCGATCAGCCCCAGCATTTT.

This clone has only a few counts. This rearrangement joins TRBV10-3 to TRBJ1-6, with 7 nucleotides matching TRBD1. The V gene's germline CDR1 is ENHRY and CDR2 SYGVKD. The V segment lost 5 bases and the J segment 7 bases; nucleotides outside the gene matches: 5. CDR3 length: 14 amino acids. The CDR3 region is CAISIDRVNSPLHF. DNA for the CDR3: TGTGCCATCAGTATAGACAGGGTGAATTCACCCCTCCACTTT.

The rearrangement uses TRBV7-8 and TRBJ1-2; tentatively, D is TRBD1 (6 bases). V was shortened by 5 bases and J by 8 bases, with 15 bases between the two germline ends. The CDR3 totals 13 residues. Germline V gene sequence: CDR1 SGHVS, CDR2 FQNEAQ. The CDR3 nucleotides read TGTGCCAGCAGCCTAGGGGGGGTCGGGGGCTACACCTTC. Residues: CASSLGGVGGYTF.

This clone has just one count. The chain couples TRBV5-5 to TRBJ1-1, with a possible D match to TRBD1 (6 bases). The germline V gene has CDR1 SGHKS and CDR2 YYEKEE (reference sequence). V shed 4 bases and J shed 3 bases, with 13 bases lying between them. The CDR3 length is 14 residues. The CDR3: CASSPRGTDTEAFF. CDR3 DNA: TGTGCCAGCAGCCCCAGGGGTACAGACACTGAAGCTTTCTTT.

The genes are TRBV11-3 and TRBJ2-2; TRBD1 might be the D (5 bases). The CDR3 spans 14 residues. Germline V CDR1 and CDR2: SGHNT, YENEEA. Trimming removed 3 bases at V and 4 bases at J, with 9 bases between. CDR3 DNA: TGTGCCAGCAGCTTCACAGGTCTCACCGGGGAGCTGTTTTTT. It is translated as CASSFTGLTGELFF.

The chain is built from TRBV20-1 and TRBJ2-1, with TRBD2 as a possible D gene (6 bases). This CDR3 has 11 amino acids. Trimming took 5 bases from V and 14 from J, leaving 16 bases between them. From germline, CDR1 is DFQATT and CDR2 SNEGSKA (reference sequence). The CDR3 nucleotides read TGCAGTGCTCAATTGCGGGGCCAGGAGTTCTTC. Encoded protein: CSAQLRGQEFF.

The CDR3 bases are TGTGCCAGTAGTATAGGTAACAGGGCCGAGGGAAATCAGCCCCAGCATTTT. Residues: CASSIGNRAEGNQPQHF. This rearrangement joins TRBV19 to TRBJ1-5; D is possibly TRBD1 (6 bases). Trimming left V 1 base short and J 4 bases short, with 17 bases between. In germline, CDR1 is LNHDA, CDR2 SQIVND (reference sequence). The CDR3 extends over 17 amino acids.

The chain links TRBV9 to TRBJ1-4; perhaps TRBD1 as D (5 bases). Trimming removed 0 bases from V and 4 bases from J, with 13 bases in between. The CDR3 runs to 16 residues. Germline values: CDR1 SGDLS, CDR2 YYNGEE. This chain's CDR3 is CASSVGQGLINEKLFF. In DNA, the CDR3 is TGTGCCAGCAGCGTAGGGCAGGGCCTAATTAATGAAAAACTGTTTTTT.

CDR3 protein: CASSLWLAGTYNEQFF. In DNA, the CDR3 is TGTGCCAGCAGCTTGTGGCTAGCGGGGACCTACAATGAGCAGTTCTTC. The genes are TRBV7-9 and TRBJ2-1; 9 bases are shared with TRBD2. In germline, CDR1 is SEHNR, CDR2 FQNEAQ (reference sequence). This CDR3 is 16 amino acids long. Germline trimming cut 3 bases from V and 2 bases from J; bases unmatched to any gene: 5.

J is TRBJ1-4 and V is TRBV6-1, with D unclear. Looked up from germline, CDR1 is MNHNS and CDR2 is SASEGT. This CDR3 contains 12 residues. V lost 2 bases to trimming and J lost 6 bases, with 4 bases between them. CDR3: CASSETDEKLFF. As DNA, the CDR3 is TGTGCCAGCAGTGAAACGGATGAAAAACTGTTTTTT.

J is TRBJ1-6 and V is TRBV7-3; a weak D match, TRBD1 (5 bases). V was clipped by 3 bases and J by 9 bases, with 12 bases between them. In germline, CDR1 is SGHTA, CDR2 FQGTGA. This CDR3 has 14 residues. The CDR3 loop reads CASSLGQGGSPLHF. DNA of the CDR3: TGTGCCAGCAGCTTGGGGCAGGGTGGTTCACCCCTCCACTTT.

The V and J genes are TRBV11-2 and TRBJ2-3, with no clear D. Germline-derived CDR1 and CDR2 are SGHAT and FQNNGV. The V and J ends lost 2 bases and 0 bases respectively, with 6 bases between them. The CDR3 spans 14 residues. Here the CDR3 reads CASSLQTSTDTQYF. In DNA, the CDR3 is TGTGCCAGCAGCTTACAGACTAGCACAGATACGCAGTATTTT.

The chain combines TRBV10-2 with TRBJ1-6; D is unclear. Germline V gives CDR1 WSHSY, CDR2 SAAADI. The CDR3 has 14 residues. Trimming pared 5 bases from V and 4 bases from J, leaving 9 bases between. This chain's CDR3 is CASSLNPYNSPLHF. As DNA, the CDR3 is TGCGCCAGCAGTCTAAATCCTTATAATTCACCCCTCCACTTT.

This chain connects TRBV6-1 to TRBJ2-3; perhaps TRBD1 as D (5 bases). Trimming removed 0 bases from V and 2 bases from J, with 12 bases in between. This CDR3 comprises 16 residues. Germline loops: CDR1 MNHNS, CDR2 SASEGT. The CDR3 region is CASSEAGAEYTDTQYF. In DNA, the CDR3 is TGTGCCAGCAGTGAAGCTGGGGCAGAGTACACAGATACGCAGTATTTT.

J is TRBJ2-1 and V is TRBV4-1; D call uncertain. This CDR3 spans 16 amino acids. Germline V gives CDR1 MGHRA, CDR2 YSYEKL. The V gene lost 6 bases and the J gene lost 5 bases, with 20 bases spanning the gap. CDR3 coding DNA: TGCGCCAGCAGGCCAAGTCCCTCAGTCATCCACAATGAGCAGTTCTTC. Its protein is CASRPSPSVIHNEQFF.